Below are 7 T cell receptor beta chains sequenced from a single sample in a study of T cell responses to AZD1222 COVID-19 vaccine. Some clones are missing from TCRdb's copy, which holds only in-frame ones; the method was immunoSEQ multiplex PCR. In the table there are about 160,000 clones, around 93% of which are singletons. Here the sequenced sample was peripheral blood, taken on day 0 of AZD1222 vaccination. Receptors were obtained from an adult in good health.

V is TRBV6-2 or TRBV6-3 and J is TRBJ1-1, with D unresolved. The CDR3 loop spans 14 amino acids. Trimming took 5 bases from V and 3 from J, leaving 13 bases between them. CDR1 and CDR2 from the germline V gene are MNHEY and SVGEGT. CDR3: CASSPILEYTEAFF. CDR3 coding DNA: TGTGCCAGCAGTCCAATACTTGAGTACACTGAAGCTTTCTTT.

The gene calls are TRBV2 and TRBJ2-7; D ambiguous. CDR3 length: 13 amino acids. Trimming stripped 4 bases from V and 0 bases from J, with 7 bases between. Per the germline V gene, CDR1 is SNHLY and CDR2 is FYNNEI. Here the CDR3 reads CASSGSASYEQYF. CDR3 sequence (DNA): TGTGCCAGCAGTGGCTCAGCCTCCTACGAGCAGTACTTC.

This chain uses TRBV27 with TRBJ1-2, with a weak D call TRBD1 (5 bases). Trimming stripped 5 bases from V and 5 bases from J, with 12 bases between. The CDR3 spans 13 residues. The germline V gene has CDR1 MNHEY and CDR2 SMNVEV (reference sequence). The CDR3 loop is CASSPARGYGYTF. For the CDR3, the DNA is TGTGCCAGCAGTCCCGCTCGGGGGTATGGCTACACCTTC.

This rearrangement joins TRBV30 to TRBJ2-7; 7 bases match TRBD2. Looked up from germline, CDR1 is GTSNPN and CDR2 is SVGIG (reference sequence). The CDR3 consists of 15 residues. J lost 4 bases, V lost 4 bases, and 13 bases had no gene match. The CDR3 bases are TGTGCCTGGACCACGGCCAAGGGAGGGATTTACGAGCAGTACTTC. Its protein is CAWTTAKGGIYEQYF.

This clone occurred a few times. The chain links TRBV7-2 to TRBJ1-5; 7 positions match TRBD1. Trimming cost V 5 bases and J 4 bases; bases outside gene matches: 5. Per germline, CDR1 SGHTA and CDR2 FQGNSA. The CDR3 has 14 residues. The CDR3 DNA is TGTGCCAGCAGCCCTGGACAGGAGAATCAGCCCCAGCATTTT. This gives the protein CASSPGQENQPQHF.

This clone came up once. The rearrangement joins TRBV9 to TRBJ2-1, with 9 bases identical to TRBD1. The CDR3 totals 17 residues. Per germline, CDR1 SGDLS and CDR2 YYNGEE. V dropped 2 bases and J dropped 8; count of bases not matched to a gene: 14. In DNA form, the CDR3 reads TGTGCCAGCAGCGTGGGTGGTGGGACAGGGATTATCGATGAGCAGTTCTTC. Protein: CASSVGGGTGIIDEQFF. Together with reference TRBV9 and TRBJ2-1, the CDR3 gives the full variable domain: DSGVTQTPKHLITATGQRVTLRCSPRSGDLSVYWYQQSLDQGLQFLIQYYNGEERAKGNILERFSAQQFPDLHSELNLSSLELGDSALYFCASSVGGGTGIIDEQFFGPGTRLTVL.

The chain recombines TRBV5-6 with TRBJ1-6; TRBD1 aligns across 9 bases. CDR1 is SGHDT and CDR2 is YYEEEE in the germline V gene. This CDR3 region has 14 residues. V dropped 3 bases and J dropped 10; count of bases not matched to a gene: 5. CDR3 amino acids: CASSWDRAESPLHF. In nucleotides, the CDR3 is TGTGCCAGCAGCTGGGACAGGGCAGAGTCACCCCTCCACTTT.